The 15 T cell receptor beta chains below all came from one sample that was sequenced in a study of Ad26.COV2.S vaccination and SARS-CoV-2 variants. Assay: immunoSEQ multiplex PCR; the TCRdb copy retains only in-frame clones and omits some. Among roughly 700,000 clones listed, more than 70% were seen once. Treatment indicated: roughly 19 received Ad26.COV2.S at low or high dose, single or two shots; several received placebo; per-sample allocation not given. Specimen acquisition occurred on day 63 following the initial vaccine or placebo injection. The material sequenced was peripheral blood, taken in a trial of Ad26.COV2.S vaccine versus placebo. The receptors here all came from a person aged 18-60 years who received the Ad26.COV2.S COVID-19 vaccine or a placebo.

The chain couples TRBV7-6 to TRBJ2-5; TRBD2 matches 12 bases. Germline assignment: CDR1 SGHVS and CDR2 FNYEAQ. This CDR3 spans 16 amino acids. V lost 5 bases to trimming and J lost 5 bases; unmatched junction nucleotides: 9. Written as DNA, the CDR3 is TGTGCCAGCAGCAACAGGAGACTAGCGGGAGTGGAGACCCAGTACTTC. Its translation is CASSNRRLAGVETQYF.

V and J are TRBV10-2 and TRBJ2-3, with D uncertain. CDR3 size: 14 residues. CDR1 WSHSY and CDR2 SAAADI come from the germline V gene. V lost 2 bases, J lost 1 base, and 7 bases lay in between. As DNA, the CDR3 is TGCGCCAGCAGTGAGAGGTTAGGCACAGATACGCAGTATTTT. Amino acid sequence: CASSERLGTDTQYF.

This clone has only one observation. The rearrangement links TRBV3-1 (or the pseudogene TRBV3-2) to TRBJ2-7; 8 bases are a match to TRBD1. The CDR3 totals 16 residues. Germline assignment: CDR1 LGHDT and CDR2 YNNKEL (reference sequence). Germline trimming cut 4 bases from V and 0 bases from J; bases unmatched to any gene: 8. CDR3 sequence: CASSLTPGQVSYEQYF. As DNA, the CDR3 is TGTGCCAGCAGCCTTACCCCGGGACAGGTCTCCTACGAGCAGTACTTC.

This clone occurred a few times. The CDR3 protein is CASSFGGFEKLFF. CDR3 coding DNA: TGTGCCAGCAGTTTTGGGGGGTTTGAAAAACTGTTTTTT. The V call is TRBV12-3 or TRBV12-4, the J call TRBJ1-4; D is perhaps TRBD1 (5 bases). Trimming cost V 3 bases and J 7 bases, with 9 bases left between them. The CDR3 consists of 13 residues.

The chain couples TRBV21-1 to TRBJ1-2. TRBV21-1 is noted as a pseudogene. The CDR3 runs to 11 residues. The CDR3: CASSMRYGYTF. CDR3 sequence (DNA): TGTGCCAGCAGCATGAGATATGGCTACACCTTC.

The rearrangement uses TRBV11-2 and TRBJ1-2; a possible D gene is TRBD1 (6 bases). V was trimmed by 1 base and J by 8 bases, leaving 23 bases between them. This CDR3 is built from 17 residues. Germline CDR1 is SGHAT and CDR2 is FQNNGV. CDR3 sequence reads: CASSLVPGDRKGVGYTF. The CDR3, as DNA: TGTGCCAGCAGCTTAGTACCTGGCGACCGGAAGGGGGTCGGCTACACCTTC.

This chain's CDR3 is CASRRGTIQETQYF. The DNA for the CDR3 is TGTGCCAGCAGGCGAGGGACTATACAAGAGACCCAGTACTTC. The chain has TRBV6-5 and TRBJ2-5; 7 bases match TRBD2. Germline V gene data show CDR1 as MNHEY and CDR2 as SVGAGI. Losses at the gene ends were 6 bases for V and 2 bases for J; bases not matched to a gene: 6. The CDR3 totals 14 residues.

The genes are TRBV7-9 and TRBJ2-7; D is perhaps TRBD2 (5 bases). CDR3 length: 14 residues. V was shortened by 7 bases and J by 0 bases, with 13 bases between the two germline ends. CDR1 and CDR2 (germline): SEHNR, FQNEAQ (reference sequence). CDR3: CASNPGLASYEQYF. The CDR3 DNA sequence: TGTGCCAGCAACCCCGGGCTAGCCTCCTACGAGCAGTACTTC.

V usage is TRBV27 and J usage is TRBJ1-5, with 9 bases fitting TRBD1. This CDR3 spans 13 amino acids. Germline assignment: CDR1 MNHEY and CDR2 SMNVEV (reference sequence). J gave up 7 bases and V 10 bases, and 8 bases lay outside the gene matches. CDR3 DNA sequence: TGTGCCACCTCACAGGGGGCAGCCCAGCCCCAGCATTTT. Translation: CATSQGAAQPQHF.

The genes are TRBV7-9 and TRBJ2-1, with 10 bases aligning to TRBD2. The CDR3 is made up of 16 amino acids. Germline CDR1 reads SEHNR; CDR2 reads FQNEAQ (reference sequence). Trimming removed 6 bases from V and 6 bases from J; junction bases left unmatched: 11. The CDR3 here is CASRPSLAGPGNEQFF. DNA of the CDR3: TGTGCCAGCAGACCGTCACTAGCGGGGCCAGGCAATGAGCAGTTCTTC. Using reference TRBV7-9 and TRBJ2-1 for the parts outside the CDR3, the full variable domain is DTGVSQNPRHKITKRGQNVTFRCDPISEHNRLYWYRQTLGQGPEFLTYFQNEAQLEKSRLLSDRFSAERPKGSFSTLEIQRTEQGDSAMYLCASRPSLAGPGNEQFFGPGTRLTVL.

V usage is TRBV12-3 or TRBV12-4 and J usage is TRBJ2-7; 7 positions agree with TRBD2. The CDR3 has 12 amino acids. Trimming removed 6 bases from V and 7 bases from J; junction bases left unmatched: 6. The CDR3 sequence is CASSPYGGEQYF. DNA for the CDR3: TGTGCCAGCAGCCCCTACGGGGGGGAGCAGTACTTC.

V is TRBV4-2 and J is TRBJ2-1; 7 positions match TRBD2. In germline, CDR1 is LGHNA, CDR2 YNFKEQ. V dropped 1 base and J dropped 3; count of bases not matched to a gene: 3. This CDR3 has 15 residues. The CDR3 sequence: CASSQVSSGYNEQFF. The DNA for the CDR3 is TGTGCCAGCAGCCAAGTCTCTAGCGGCTACAATGAGCAGTTCTTC.

The genes are TRBV29-1 and TRBJ1-4, with 8 bases matching TRBD1. This CDR3 comprises 13 residues. The V segment lost 6 bases and the J segment 6 bases; nucleotides outside the gene matches: 6. CDR1 and CDR2 from the germline V gene are SQVTM and ANQGSEA. The CDR3 loop reads CSVGGTGYEKLFF. DNA of the CDR3: TGCAGCGTGGGCGGGACAGGCTATGAAAAACTGTTTTTT.

The chain employs TRBV30 and TRBJ1-3; TRBD1 matches at 8 bases. CDR1 is GTSNPN and CDR2 is SVGIG in the germline V gene (reference sequence). CDR3 length: 16 amino acids. With V trimmed by 3 bases and J by 0 bases, 7 bases remained unmatched. Here the CDR3 reads CAWSHRGGLSGNTIYF. DNA for the CDR3: TGTGCCTGGAGCCACAGGGGGGGACTCTCTGGAAACACCATATATTTT.

CDR3 in amino acids: CASSYLHTGDYEQYF. The CDR3 nucleotides read TGTGCCAGCAGTTACCTTCATACAGGGGATTACGAGCAGTACTTC. This rearrangement joins TRBV6-5 to TRBJ2-7; 7 bases fit TRBD1. The trim removed 2 bases at V and 4 bases at J, leaving 8 bases unmatched. Germline V gives CDR1 MNHEY, CDR2 SVGAGI. This CDR3 comprises 15 residues.